The 27 T cell receptor beta chains listed next were all sequenced from one sample in a study of cytomegalovirus exposure and HLA in healthy donors. Primers for the PCR totalled 60 Vbeta and 13 Jbeta. The table came from immunoSEQ multiplex PCR; TCRdb's copy has only in-frame clones and leaves some out. Among 130,000 to 150,000 clones, 80% were seen once, and the ten largest hold nearly 7%. Sequences were obtained from PBMCs. All receptors come from a man between 35 and 55 years old in good health and CMV-seropositive.

This chain links TRBV18 with TRBJ1-1; D not certain. The CDR3 is 16 amino acids. Germline CDR1 and CDR2: KGHSH and LQKENI. With 3 bases removed from V and 2 bases from J, the gap between germline ends came to 16 bases. The CDR3 sequence: CASSPLRAGSNTEAFF. The CDR3 nucleotides are TGTGCCAGCTCACCTCTGAGGGCGGGATCAAACACTGAAGCTTTCTTT.

The chain joins TRBV27 to TRBJ2-5; TRBD1 aligns across 8 bases. The CDR3 runs to 16 residues. Germline V CDR1 and CDR2: MNHEY, SMNVEV (reference sequence). Trimming cost V 5 bases and J 4 bases; bases outside gene matches: 12. The CDR3 sequence is CASSRSAQGARETQYF. The CDR3 DNA sequence: TGTGCCAGCAGTCGTTCGGCGCAGGGGGCTAGAGAGACCCAGTACTTC.

With regard to this clone: A junction boundary mismatches the germline segment, possibly from a read error. The chain has TRBV6-5 and TRBJ2-7; D may be TRBD1 (6 bases). CDR1 MNHEY and CDR2 SVGAGI come from the germline V gene. This CDR3 comprises 13 residues. CDR3 sequence (DNA): TGTGCCAGCAGTTACGCCAGGGGATACGAGCGGTACTTC. This codes for CASSYARGYERYF.

The gene calls are TRBV30 and TRBJ2-1, with 8 bases lining up with TRBD2. CDR3 length: 15 residues. Germline CDR1 reads GTSNPN; CDR2 reads SVGIG (reference sequence). V was pared by 3 bases and J by 8 bases, with 12 bases of the junction left unmatched. The DNA for the CDR3 is TGTGCCTGGAGGTTTTTAGCGGGGCCTGGGGATGAGCAGTTCTTC. Amino acid sequence: CAWRFLAGPGDEQFF. The variable domain in full, completed from reference TRBV30 and TRBJ2-1, reads SQTIHQWPATLVQPVGSPLSLECTVEGTSNPNLYWYRQAAGRGLQLLFYSVGIGQISSEVPQNLSASRPQDRQFILSSKKLLLSDSGFYLCAWRFLAGPGDEQFFGPGTRLTVL.

This rearrangement joins TRBV5-1 to TRBJ2-5, with 10 bases fitting TRBD2. Germline lookup yields CDR1 SGHRS and CDR2 YFSETQ. The CDR3 length is 16 residues. V was clipped by 3 bases and J by 0 bases; unmatched bases: 5. CDR3 loop: CASSSWTSGYQETQYF. CDR3 sequence (DNA): TGCGCCAGCAGCTCCTGGACTAGCGGATACCAAGAGACCCAGTACTTC.

The chain recombines TRBV23-1 with TRBJ2-3; 9 positions match TRBD2. TRBV23-1 is an open reading frame whose function is uncertain. The CDR3 consists of 20 residues. Trimming removed 0 bases from V and 7 bases from J; junction bases left unmatched: 20. Written as DNA, the CDR3 is TGCGCCAGCAGTCAATCGGAGGGAGCCCAAGCGGGAGGACGTCATAATACGCAGTATTTT. It encodes CASSQSEGAQAGGRHNTQYF.

The chain uses TRBV27 and TRBJ2-3; D unclear. Germline V CDR1 and CDR2: MNHEY, SMNVEV (reference sequence). V was trimmed by 6 bases and J by 0 bases, leaving 13 bases between them. CDR3 length: 15 residues. CDR3 nucleotides: TGTGCCAGCAGCAAGTATTCCACTAGCACAGATACGCAGTATTTT. It specifies CASSKYSTSTDTQYF.

The chain has TRBV21-1 and TRBJ2-7; TRBD2 was called by the table and not checked on the DNA. TRBV21-1 is listed as a pseudogene. This CDR3 comprises 15 residues. The CDR3 region is CASSKLAGGFYEQYF. The CDR3 nucleotides are TGTGCCAGCAGCAAACTAGCGGGGGGGTTTTACGAGCAGTACTTC.

The chain joins TRBV28 to TRBJ1-2; D is undetermined. The CDR3 extends over 12 amino acids. V shed 5 bases and J shed 4 bases, with 8 bases lying between them. Germline V CDR1 and CDR2: MDHEN, SYDVKM. The CDR3 DNA is TGTGCCAGCAGTGGAGCTGGCTATGGCTACACCTTC. It is translated as CASSGAGYGYTF.

This sequence joins TRBV10-3 and TRBJ2-3; TRBD1 matches at 9 bases. Per the germline V gene, CDR1 is ENHRY and CDR2 is SYGVKD. V dropped 11 bases and J dropped 3; count of bases not matched to a gene: 3. The CDR3 covers 12 residues. The CDR3 loop is CALGQGTDTQYF. The DNA of the CDR3 is TGTGCCCTGGGACAGGGAACAGATACGCAGTATTTT.

The chain couples TRBV27 to TRBJ1-1; D gene uncertain. The germline V gene encodes CDR1 MNHEY and CDR2 SMNVEV (reference sequence). There are 13 residues in the CDR3. The V end was cut by 0 bases, the J end by 11 bases, with 13 bases between. In DNA form, the CDR3 reads TGTGCCAGCAGTTTATCCCACTGGGCAGACGCTTTCTTT. It specifies CASSLSHWADAFF.

This clone was seen more than once but under ten times. The chain has TRBV4-3 and TRBJ1-4; D uncertain. Per germline, CDR1 LGHNA and CDR2 YSLEER. V was clipped by 0 bases and J by 4 bases, with 3 bases between them. CDR3 length: 13 amino acids. The CDR3 region is CASSQDSNEKLFF. The CDR3 DNA reads as TGCGCCAGCAGCCAAGACAGTAATGAAAAACTGTTTTTT.

The chain employs TRBV6-5 and TRBJ2-2; 7 nucleotides match TRBD1. With 3 bases clipped from V and 0 bases from J, the junction kept 4 bases outside the gene matches. The V gene's germline CDR1 is MNHEY and CDR2 SVGAGI. This CDR3 is built from 16 residues. CDR3 DNA: TGTGCCAGCAGTTATTCCGGGACAGCGAACACCGGGGAGCTGTTTTTT. Encoded protein: CASSYSGTANTGELFF.

This CDR3 is CASTRLAGGRTDTQYF. In DNA, the CDR3 is TGTGCCAGCACCAGACTAGCGGGAGGAAGGACAGATACGCAGTATTTT. The chain is built from TRBV28 and TRBJ2-3, with 13 bases lining up with TRBD2. The V gene end was trimmed by 7 bases and the J gene end by 3 bases; junction bases not matched to a gene: 7. This CDR3 contains 16 residues. Germline V gene data show CDR1 as MDHEN and CDR2 as SYDVKM. Full variable domain (missing parts from reference TRBV28 and TRBJ2-3): DVKVTQSSRYLVKRTGEKVFLECVQDMDHENMFWYRQDPGLGLRLIYFSYDVKMKEKGDIPEGYSVSREKKERFSLILESASTNQTSMYLCASTRLAGGRTDTQYFGPGTRLTVL.

The genes are TRBV5-6 and TRBJ2-7; TRBD2 matches at 10 bases. The germline V gene encodes CDR1 SGHDT and CDR2 YYEEEE. This CDR3 is 14 amino acids long. The V and J ends lost 7 bases and 2 bases, in that order; junction bases with no gene match: 6. DNA for the CDR3: TGTGCCAGCGCGAGCGGGGGGGCCCCCTACGAGCAGTACTTC. It is translated as CASASGGAPYEQYF.

The J gene is TRBJ2-7, the V gene TRBV6-1; D perhaps matches TRBD1 (6 bases). The CDR3 is made up of 14 amino acids. Trimming took 5 bases from V and 3 from J, leaving 14 bases between them. Per the germline V gene, CDR1 is MNHNS and CDR2 is SASEGT. Here the CDR3 reads CASSFNQGSYEQYF. In DNA form, the CDR3 reads TGTGCCAGCAGTTTCAACCAGGGGAGCTACGAGCAGTACTTC.

V is TRBV18 and J is TRBJ2-7; TRBD1 aligns across 8 bases. The CDR3 totals 14 residues. Germline assignment: CDR1 KGHSH and CDR2 LQKENI. Trimming removed 3 bases from V and 5 bases from J; junction bases left unmatched: 6. The CDR3 protein is CASSPRQGFDEQYF. CDR3 coding DNA: TGTGCCAGCTCACCCCGACAGGGGTTTGACGAGCAGTACTTC.

The V call is TRBV6-5, the J call TRBJ2-2, with 7 bases fitting TRBD1. Germline assignment: CDR1 MNHEY and CDR2 SVGAGI. This CDR3 has 12 amino acids. The CDR3 DNA reads as TGTGGCACAGGGGTTTCCACCGGGGAGCTGTTTTTT. Translation gives CGTGVSTGELFF.

This clone was observed a handful of times. The V call is TRBV4-3, the J call TRBJ2-7; TRBD2 agrees at 7 bases. The CDR3 contains 17 residues. V shed 0 bases and J 1 base; nucleotides not matched to a gene: 9. Germline CDR1 and CDR2: LGHNA and YSLEER. The CDR3 protein is CASSQDLASGYSYEQYF. CDR3 DNA sequence: TGCGCCAGCAGCCAAGATCTTGCTAGCGGATATTCCTACGAGCAGTACTTC.

The sample holds a few counts of this clone. This chain connects TRBV2 to TRBJ1-1; D is uncertain. Trimming took 3 bases from V and 11 from J, leaving 10 bases between them. This CDR3 is 11 amino acids long. The germline CDR1 and CDR2 sequences are SNHLY and FYNNEI. The CDR3 DNA follows: TGTGCCAGCAGTGAGAGGAAGCGCGCTTTCTTT. Protein sequence: CASSERKRAFF.

The gene calls are TRBV9 and TRBJ1-5; D is ambiguous. V lost 0 bases and J lost 4, with 11 bases in between. Looked up from germline, CDR1 is SGDLS and CDR2 is YYNGEE. CDR3 length: 15 residues. CDR3 sequence: CASSVGVSENQPQHF. In DNA form, the CDR3 reads TGTGCCAGCAGCGTAGGGGTCAGCGAGAATCAGCCCCAGCATTTT. Full variable domain (missing parts from reference TRBV9 and TRBJ1-5): DSGVTQTPKHLITATGQRVTLRCSPRSGDLSVYWYQQSLDQGLQFLIQYYNGEERAKGNILERFSAQQFPDLHSELNLSSLELGDSALYFCASSVGVSENQPQHFGDGTRLSIL.

This clone was counted a few times. The rearrangement uses TRBV19 and TRBJ1-2; possible D gene TRBD1, 6 bases. Germline V gene data show CDR1 as LNHDA and CDR2 as SQIVND (reference sequence). The CDR3 is made up of 13 amino acids. With 5 bases removed from V and 2 bases from J, the gap between germline ends came to 9 bases. CDR3 nucleotide sequence: TGTGCCAGTAGTCCCGGACAGAACTATGGCTACACCTTC. Its protein is CASSPGQNYGYTF.

The chain employs TRBV5-1 and TRBJ2-7; weak D call: TRBD1 (6 bases). CDR1 is SGHRS and CDR2 is YFSETQ in the germline V gene. Trimming pared 0 bases from V and 1 base from J, leaving 20 bases between. The length of the CDR3 is 18 residues. In DNA form, the CDR3 reads TGCGCCAGCAGCTTGGGAGTACAGGGCATTATTTATTCCTACGAGCAGTACTTC. This encodes CASSLGVQGIIYSYEQYF.

The chain links TRBV5-1 to TRBJ1-6; 9 bases fit TRBD1. Germline V gene lookup returns CDR1 SGHRS and CDR2 YFSETQ. The CDR3 has 15 residues. V lost 0 bases, J lost 9 bases, and 4 bases stayed unmatched. CDR3 coding DNA: TGCGCCAGCAGCTTGGCCACGGACAGGGGTTCACCCCTCCACTTT. It encodes CASSLATDRGSPLHF.

This chain links TRBV6-6 with TRBJ2-7; 9 nucleotides agree with TRBD1. V shed 7 bases and J 5 bases; nucleotides not matched to a gene: 9. Germline V gives CDR1 MNHNY, CDR2 SVGAGI (reference sequence). This CDR3 contains 14 residues. The CDR3 DNA follows: TGTGCCAGCACCAAGACAGGGGGTTGGGACGAGCAGTACTTC. Its translation is CASTKTGGWDEQYF.

This clone was detected once. The chain employs TRBV29-1 and TRBJ1-2, with a possible D match to TRBD1 (5 bases). Germline assignment: CDR1 SQVTM and CDR2 ANQGSEA. V was trimmed by 5 bases and J by 5 bases, leaving 9 bases between them. This CDR3 is 11 amino acids long. CDR3 DNA sequence: TGCAGCGTTTGGACACCTTATGGCTACACCTTC. This codes for CSVWTPYGYTF.

The count of this clone is one. The chain joins TRBV6-1 to TRBJ2-7; 7 bases map to TRBD2. J was trimmed by 3 bases and V by 3 bases; bases with no gene match: 5. The CDR3 loop spans 14 amino acids. In germline, CDR1 is MNHNS, CDR2 SASEGT. The CDR3 DNA is TGTGCCAGCAGTGAGGCAGGGAGGGGCTACGAGCAGTACTTC. Translation gives CASSEAGRGYEQYF.